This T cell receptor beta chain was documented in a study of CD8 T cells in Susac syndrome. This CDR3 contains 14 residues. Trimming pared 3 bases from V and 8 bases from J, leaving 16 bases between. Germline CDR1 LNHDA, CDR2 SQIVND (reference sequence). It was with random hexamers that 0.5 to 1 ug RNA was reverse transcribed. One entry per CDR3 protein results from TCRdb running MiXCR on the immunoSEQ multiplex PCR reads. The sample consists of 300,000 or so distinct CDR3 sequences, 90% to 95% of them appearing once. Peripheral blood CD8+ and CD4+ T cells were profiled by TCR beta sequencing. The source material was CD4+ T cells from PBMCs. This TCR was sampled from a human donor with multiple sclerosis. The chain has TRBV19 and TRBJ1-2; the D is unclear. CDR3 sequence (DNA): TGTGCCAGTAGTATCTACGGCGAATTTGGGGGCTACACCTTC. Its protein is CASSIYGEFGGYTF. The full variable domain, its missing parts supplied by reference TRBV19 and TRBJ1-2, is DGGITQSPKYLFRKEGQNVTLSCEQNLNHDAMYWYRQDPGQGLRLIYYSQIVNDFQKGDIAEGYSVSREKKESFPLTVTSAQKNPTAFYLCASSIYGEFGGYTFGSGTRLTVV.